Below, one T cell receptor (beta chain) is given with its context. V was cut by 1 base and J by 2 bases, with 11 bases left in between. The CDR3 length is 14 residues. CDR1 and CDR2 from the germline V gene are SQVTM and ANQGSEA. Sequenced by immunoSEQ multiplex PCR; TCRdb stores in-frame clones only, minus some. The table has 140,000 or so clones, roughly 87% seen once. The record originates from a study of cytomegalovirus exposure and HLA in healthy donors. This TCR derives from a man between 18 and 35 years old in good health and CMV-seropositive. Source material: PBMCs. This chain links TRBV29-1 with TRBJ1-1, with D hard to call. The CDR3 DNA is TGCAGCGTTGAAGGAAGCGGGTACAACACTGAAGCTTTCTTT. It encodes CSVEGSGYNTEAFF.